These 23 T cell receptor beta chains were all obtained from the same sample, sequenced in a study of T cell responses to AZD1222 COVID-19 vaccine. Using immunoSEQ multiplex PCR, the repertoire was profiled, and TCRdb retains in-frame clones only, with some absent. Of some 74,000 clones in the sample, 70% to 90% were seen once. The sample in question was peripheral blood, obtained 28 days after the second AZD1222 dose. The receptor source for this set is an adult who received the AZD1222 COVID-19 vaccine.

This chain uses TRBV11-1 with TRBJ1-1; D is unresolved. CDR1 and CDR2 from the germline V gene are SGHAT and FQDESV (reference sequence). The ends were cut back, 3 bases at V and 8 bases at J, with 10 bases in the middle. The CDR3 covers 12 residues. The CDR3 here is CASSFLYGEAFF. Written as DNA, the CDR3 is TGTGCCAGCAGCTTCCTTTATGGGGAAGCTTTCTTT.

CDR3 bases: TGTGCCAGTAGTATAGATAGGGGTGCCTACGAGCAGTACTTC. This codes for CASSIDRGAYEQYF. This rearrangement joins TRBV19 to TRBJ2-7, with D tentatively TRBD1 (5 bases). The V and J ends lost 0 bases and 2 bases respectively, with 8 bases between them. This CDR3 is built from 14 residues. Germline V lookup: CDR1 LNHDA, CDR2 SQIVND (reference sequence).

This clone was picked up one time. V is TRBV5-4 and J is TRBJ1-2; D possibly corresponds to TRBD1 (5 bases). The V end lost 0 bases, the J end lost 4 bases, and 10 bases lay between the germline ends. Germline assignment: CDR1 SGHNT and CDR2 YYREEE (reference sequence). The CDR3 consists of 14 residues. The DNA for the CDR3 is TGTGCCAGCAGCTTGGCCGGGGGTAGCTATGGCTACACCTTC. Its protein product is CASSLAGGSYGYTF. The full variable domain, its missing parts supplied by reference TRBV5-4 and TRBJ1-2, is ETGVTQSPTHLIKTRGQQVTLRCSSQSGHNTVSWYQQALGQGPQFIFQYYREEENGRGNFPPRFSGLQFPNYSSELNVNALELDDSALYLCASSLAGGSYGYTFGSGTRLTVV.

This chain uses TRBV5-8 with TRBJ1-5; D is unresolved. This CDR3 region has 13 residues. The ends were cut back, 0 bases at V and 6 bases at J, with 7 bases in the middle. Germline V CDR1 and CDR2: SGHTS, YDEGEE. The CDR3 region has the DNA TGTGCCAGCAGCTTGGCCGTTACTCAGCCCCAGCATTTT. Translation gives CASSLAVTQPQHF. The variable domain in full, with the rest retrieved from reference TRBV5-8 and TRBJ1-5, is EAGVTQSPTHLIKTRGQQATLRCSPISGHTSVYWYQQALGLGLQFLLWYDEGEERNRGNFPPRFSGRQFPNYSSELNVNALELEDSALYLCASSLAVTQPQHFGDGTRLSIL.

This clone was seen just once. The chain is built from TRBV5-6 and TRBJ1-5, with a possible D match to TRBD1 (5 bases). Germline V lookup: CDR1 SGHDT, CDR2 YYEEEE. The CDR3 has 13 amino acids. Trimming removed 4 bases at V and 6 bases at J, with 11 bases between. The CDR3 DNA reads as TGTGCCAGCAGCCAGATCGGGGCTCAGCCCCAGCATTTT. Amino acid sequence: CASSQIGAQPQHF.

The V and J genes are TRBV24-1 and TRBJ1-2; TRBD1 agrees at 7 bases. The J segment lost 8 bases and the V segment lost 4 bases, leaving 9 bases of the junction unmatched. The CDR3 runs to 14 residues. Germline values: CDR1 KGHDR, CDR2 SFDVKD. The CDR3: CATSESDRTTGYTF. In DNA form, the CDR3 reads TGTGCCACCAGTGAATCGGACAGGACGACCGGCTACACCTTC.

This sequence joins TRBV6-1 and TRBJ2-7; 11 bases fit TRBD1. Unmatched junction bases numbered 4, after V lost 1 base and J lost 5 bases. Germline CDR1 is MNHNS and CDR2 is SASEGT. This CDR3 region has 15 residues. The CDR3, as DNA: TGTGCCAGCAGTGAAGAGGACAGGGGGCGCAACGAGCAGTACTTC. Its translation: CASSEEDRGRNEQYF.

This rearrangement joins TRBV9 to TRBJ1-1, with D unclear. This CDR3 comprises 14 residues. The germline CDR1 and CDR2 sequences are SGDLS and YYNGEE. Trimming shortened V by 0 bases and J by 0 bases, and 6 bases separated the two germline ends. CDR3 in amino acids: CASSVEALNTEAFF. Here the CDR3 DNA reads TGTGCCAGCAGCGTAGAGGCGTTGAACACTGAAGCTTTCTTT.

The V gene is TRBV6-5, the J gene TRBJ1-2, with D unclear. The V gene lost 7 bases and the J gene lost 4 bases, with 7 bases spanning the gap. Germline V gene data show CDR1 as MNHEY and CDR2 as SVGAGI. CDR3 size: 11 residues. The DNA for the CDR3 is TGTGCCAGCACCGCCGGCTATGGCTACACCTTC. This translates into CASTAGYGYTF.

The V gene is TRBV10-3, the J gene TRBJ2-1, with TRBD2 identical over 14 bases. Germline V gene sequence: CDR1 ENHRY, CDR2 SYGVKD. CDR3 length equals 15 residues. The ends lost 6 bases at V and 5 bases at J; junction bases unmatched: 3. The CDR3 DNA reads TGTGCCATCAGGGGACTAGCGGGAGCGGACAATGAGCAGTTCTTC. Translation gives CAIRGLAGADNEQFF.

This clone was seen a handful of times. CDR3 amino acids: CASSELGQGARGQYF. CDR3 DNA: TGTGCCAGCAGTGAATTGGGACAGGGGGCGCGGGGGCAGTACTTC. The chain recombines TRBV2 with TRBJ2-7, with 12 positions matching TRBD1. In germline, CDR1 is SNHLY, CDR2 FYNNEI. CDR3 length: 15 residues. The V and J ends lost 2 bases and 9 bases, in that order; junction bases with no gene match: 8.

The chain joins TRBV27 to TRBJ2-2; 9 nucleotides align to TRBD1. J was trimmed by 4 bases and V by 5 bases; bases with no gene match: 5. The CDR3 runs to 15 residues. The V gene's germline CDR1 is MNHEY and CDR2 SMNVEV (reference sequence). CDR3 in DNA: TGTGCCAGCAGTATCGGGACAGGGAGCACCGGGGAGCTGTTTTTT. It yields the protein CASSIGTGSTGELFF.

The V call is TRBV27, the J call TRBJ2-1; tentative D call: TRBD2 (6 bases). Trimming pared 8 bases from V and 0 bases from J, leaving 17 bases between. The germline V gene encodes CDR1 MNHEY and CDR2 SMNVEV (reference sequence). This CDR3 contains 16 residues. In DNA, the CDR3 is TGTGCCAGCCGGGAGCTAGGCAGAAGCTCCTACAATGAGCAGTTCTTC. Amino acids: CASRELGRSSYNEQFF.

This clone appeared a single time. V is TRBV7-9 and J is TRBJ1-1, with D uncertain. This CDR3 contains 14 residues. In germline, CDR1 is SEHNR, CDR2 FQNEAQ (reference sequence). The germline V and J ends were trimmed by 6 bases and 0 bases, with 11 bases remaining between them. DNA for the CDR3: TGTGCCAGCAGACGGGAAGGGATGAACACTGAAGCTTTCTTT. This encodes CASRREGMNTEAFF.

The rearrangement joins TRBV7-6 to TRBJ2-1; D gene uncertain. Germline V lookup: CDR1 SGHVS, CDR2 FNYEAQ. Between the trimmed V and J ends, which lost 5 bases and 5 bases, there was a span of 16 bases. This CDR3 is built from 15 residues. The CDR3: CASSHPGRGNNEQFF. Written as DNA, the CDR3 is TGTGCCAGCAGCCACCCCGGACGAGGAAACAATGAGCAGTTCTTC.

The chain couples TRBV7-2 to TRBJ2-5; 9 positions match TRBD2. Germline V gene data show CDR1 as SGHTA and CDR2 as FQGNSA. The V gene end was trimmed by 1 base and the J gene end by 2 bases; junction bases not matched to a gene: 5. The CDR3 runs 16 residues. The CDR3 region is CASSLGGLAAQETQYF. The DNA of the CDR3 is TGTGCCAGCAGCTTAGGGGGACTAGCAGCGCAAGAGACCCAGTACTTC.

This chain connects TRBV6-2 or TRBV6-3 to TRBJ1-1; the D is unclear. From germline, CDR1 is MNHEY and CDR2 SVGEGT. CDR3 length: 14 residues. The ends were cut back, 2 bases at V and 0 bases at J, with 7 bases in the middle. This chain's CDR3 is CASSYAKMNTEAFF. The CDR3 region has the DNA TGTGCCAGCAGTTACGCCAAAATGAACACTGAAGCTTTCTTT.

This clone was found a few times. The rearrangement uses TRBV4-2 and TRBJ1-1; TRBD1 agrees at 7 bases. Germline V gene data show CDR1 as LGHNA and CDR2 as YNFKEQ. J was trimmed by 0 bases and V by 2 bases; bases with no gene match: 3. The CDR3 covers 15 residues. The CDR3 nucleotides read TGTGCCAGCAGCCAATTAACAGGGGTGAACACTGAAGCTTTCTTT. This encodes CASSQLTGVNTEAFF.

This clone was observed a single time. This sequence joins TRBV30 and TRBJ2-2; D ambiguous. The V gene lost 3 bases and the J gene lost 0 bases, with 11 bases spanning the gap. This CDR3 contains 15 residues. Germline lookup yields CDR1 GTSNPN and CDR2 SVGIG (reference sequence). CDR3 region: CAWRLGIANTGELFF. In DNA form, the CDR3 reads TGTGCCTGGAGGTTGGGGATCGCGAACACCGGGGAGCTGTTTTTT.

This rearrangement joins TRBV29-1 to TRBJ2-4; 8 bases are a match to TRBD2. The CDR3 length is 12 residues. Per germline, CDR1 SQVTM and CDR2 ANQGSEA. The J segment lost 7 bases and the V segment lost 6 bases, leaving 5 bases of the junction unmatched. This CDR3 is CSVREGLNIQYF. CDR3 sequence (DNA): TGCAGCGTCCGGGAGGGGCTTAACATTCAGTACTTC.

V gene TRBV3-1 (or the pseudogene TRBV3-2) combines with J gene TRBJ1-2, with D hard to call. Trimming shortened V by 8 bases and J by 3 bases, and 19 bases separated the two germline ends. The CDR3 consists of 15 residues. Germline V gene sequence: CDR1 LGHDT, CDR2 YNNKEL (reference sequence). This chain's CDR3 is CASLGLGGRDYGYTF. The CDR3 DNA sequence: TGTGCCAGCCTCGGATTGGGAGGGCGGGACTATGGCTACACCTTC.

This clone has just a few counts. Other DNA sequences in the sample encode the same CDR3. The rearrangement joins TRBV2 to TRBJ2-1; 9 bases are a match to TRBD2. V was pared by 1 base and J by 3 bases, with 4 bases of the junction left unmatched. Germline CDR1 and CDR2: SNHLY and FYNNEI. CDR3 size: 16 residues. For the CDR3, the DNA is TGTGCCAGCAGTGAAGTGAGACTAGCGGTCTACAATGAGCAGTTCTTC. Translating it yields CASSEVRLAVYNEQFF.

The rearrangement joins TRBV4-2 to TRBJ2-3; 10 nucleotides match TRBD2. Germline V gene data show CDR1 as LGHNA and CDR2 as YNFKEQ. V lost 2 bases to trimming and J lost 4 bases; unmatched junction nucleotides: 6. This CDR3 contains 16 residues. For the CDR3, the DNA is TGTGCCAGCAGCCAACTAGCGGGAGAGGGAGCAGATACGCAGTATTTT. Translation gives CASSQLAGEGADTQYF.